This is a list of T cell receptor beta chains from one sample in a study of human T cells and chemical hapten exposure. One entry per CDR3 protein results from TCRdb running MiXCR on the 5' RACE reads. In the table there are tens of thousands of distinct CDR3 sequences, 7.7% of which are singletons. The source of these receptors is a male donor in good health. CDR3s include the opening cysteine and the closing phenylalanine or tryptophan. A D gene is named only where the DNA matches it firmly. The size entry is marked missing in some rows and otherwise reads once, few, many or a size class.

J gene | V gene | clone size | D gene | CDR3 DNA | CDR3 protein
TRBJ1-6 | TRBV12-3/TRBV12-4 | few | TRBD1 | TGTGCCAGCAGTTCCCCGGGACAGAATTCACCCCTCCACTTT | CASSSPGQNSPLHF
TRBJ2-4 | TRBV6-4 | many | . | TGTGCCAGCGGTAGGGCCCGGACTACCCAGTACTTC | CASGRARTTQYF
TRBJ1-6 | TRBV27 | many | TRBD1 | TGTGCCAGCAGTTCACAGGGGATGTCACCCCTCCACTTT | CASSSQGMSPLHF
TRBJ2-3 | TRBV7-2 | many | TRBD1 | TGTGCCAGCAGCTTGACAGGGTCCACAGATACGCAGTATTTT | CASSLTGSTDTQYF
TRBJ2-3 | TRBV5-4 | . | TRBD1 | TGTGCCAGCAGCTTGGGCAGGGGGCTAAGAGATACGCAGTATTTT | CASSLGRGLRDTQYF
TRBJ1-1 | TRBV29-1 | many | . | TGCAGCGTTGAGGGGGTTTCAGGGAACACTGAAGCTTTCTTT | CSVEGVSGNTEAFF
TRBJ2-3 | TRBV18 | many | . | TGTGCCAGCTCACCTTCCCGGGACAAGAATACGCAGTATTTT | CASSPSRDKNTQYF
TRBJ1-5 | TRBV30 | . | TRBD1 | TGTGCCTGGAGTTCCGGGACAGGGACCGGTCAGCCCCAGCATTTT | CAWSSGTGTGQPQHF
TRBJ2-7 | TRBV15 | few | . | TGTGCCACCAGCAGGATTACCGGGCCCTCCTACGAGCAGTACTTC | CATSRITGPSYEQYF
TRBJ1-2 | TRBV2 | many | . | TGTGCCAGCAGGTCAGACAGCTATGGCTACACCTTC | CASRSDSYGYTF
TRBJ2-6 | TRBV25-1 | . | . | TGTGCCAGCAGCAGGAGGGGGGCTGGGGCCAACGTCCTGACTTTC | CASSRRGAGANVLTF
TRBJ1-5 | TRBV20-1 | few | . | TGCAGTGCTAGAGCAGATGGGACGGGGCCTTATAGCAATCAGCCCCAGCATTTT | CSARADGTGPYSNQPQHF
TRBJ2-7 | TRBV7-9 | many | TRBD1 | TGTGCCAGCAGCATCGGACAGGGCCACGAGCAGTACTTC | CASSIGQGHEQYF
TRBJ1-4 | TRBV7-9 | many | . | TGTGCCAGCAGCTTCCGGGACCCTTCAACTAATGAAAAACTGTTTTTT | CASSFRDPSTNEKLFF
TRBJ1-2 | TRBV27 | few | . | TGTGCCAGCAGTTTAAGGGGGGGAGACTATGGCTACACCTTC | CASSLRGGDYGYTF
TRBJ1-2 | TRBV4-2 | . | . | TGTGCCAGCAGCCAAGATCACGGGACATCGAACTATGGCGACACCTTC | CASSQDHGTSNYGDTF
TRBJ1-1 | TRBV3-1 | . | . | TGTGCCAGCAGCTACGAAGGGGGGGAGAACACTGAAGCTTTCTTT | CASSYEGGENTEAFF
TRBJ2-5 | TRBV7-2 | few | . | TGTGCCAGCAGCATGCCACAGGAAGAGACCCAGTACTTC | CASSMPQEETQYF
TRBJ2-1 | TRBV29-1 | many | TRBD2 | TGCAGCGCGGGCGGGGGAGCTAACAATGAGCAGTTCTTC | CSAGGGANNEQFF
TRBJ1-4 | TRBV5-4 | . | . | TGTGCCAGCAGCAGGGGACCAAATAATGAAAAACTGTTTTTT | CASSRGPNNEKLFF
TRBJ2-7 | TRBV27 | once | . | TGTGCCAGCAGTTCCCCGGACTCCTACGAGCAGTACTTC | CASSSPDSYEQYF
TRBJ2-5 | TRBV7-2 | . | . | TGTGCCAGCAGCTCACCGGGACTCCAAGAGACCCAGTACTTC | CASSSPGLQETQYF
TRBJ1-1 | TRBV28 | many | . | TGTGCCAGCAGCCAACAGGGAGTGGACACTGAAGCTTTCTTT | CASSQQGVDTEAFF
TRBJ2-3 | TRBV25-1 | many | . | TGTGCCAGCAGTGAATATATAGCAACAACAGATACGCAGTATTTT | CASSEYIATTDTQYF
TRBJ1-2 | TRBV25-1 | many | . | TGTGCCAGCAGTGAGGAGTACGATTATGGCTACACCTTC | CASSEEYDYGYTF
TRBJ1-5 | TRBV3-1 | few | . | TGTGCCAGCAGCCAAGATTTGAATAGCAATCAGCCCCAGCATTTT | CASSQDLNSNQPQHF
TRBJ1-5 | TRBV12-3/TRBV12-4 | few | . | TGTGCCAGCAGTTTTGGGTTCGGCCAGCCCCAGCATTTT | CASSFGFGQPQHF
TRBJ1-5 | TRBV20-1 | . | . | TGCAGTGCTAGAAGTACAGGTCAGCCCCAGCATTTT | CSARSTGQPQHF
TRBJ1-3 | TRBV5-1 | . | . | TGCGCCAGCAGCTTCCAAAACACCATATATTTT | CASSFQNTIYF
TRBJ1-1 | TRBV12-3/TRBV12-4 | . | TRBD1 | TGTGCCAGCAGTTCCGTTACGGGGACAGACACTGAAGCTTTCTTT | CASSSVTGTDTEAFF
TRBJ1-1 | TRBV5-1 | . | . | TGCGCCAGCAAATGGAGGTCCCAGGAGGAGGCTTTCTTT | CASKWRSQEEAFF
TRBJ2-3 | TRBV19 | . | . | TGTGCCAGTGGACCCTTTGGCACAGATACGCAGTATTTT | CASGPFGTDTQYF
TRBJ2-7 | TRBV5-8 | . | TRBD1 | TGTGCCAGCAGCTTGGCAGGGGGCAAGTACGAGCAGTACTTC | CASSLAGGKYEQYF
TRBJ1-4 | TRBV11-1 | many | . | TGTGCCAGCAGCTCGACTGCAACTAATGAAAAACTGTTTTTT | CASSSTATNEKLFF
TRBJ2-3 | TRBV6-4 | . | TRBD2 | TGTGCCAGCAGAGCGACTAGCGGGTCAAGCACAGATACGCAGTATTTT | CASRATSGSSTDTQYF
TRBJ1-6 | TRBV10-2 | many | . | TGCGCCAGCAGCCTCTTTAGGGATAACAATTCACCCCTCCACTTT | CASSLFRDNNSPLHF
TRBJ2-3 | TRBV9 | . | . | TGTGCCAGCAGCGCAGCTCGGGCCACAGATACGCAGTATTTT | CASSAARATDTQYF
TRBJ1-1 | TRBV6-2/TRBV6-3 | . | . | TGTGCCAGCAGTTATGGGCGGCTGATGAACACTGAAGCTTTCTTT | CASSYGRLMNTEAFF
TRBJ2-2 | TRBV29-1 | few | TRBD2 | TGCAGCGTTGGACTAGCCAACACCGGGGAGCTGTTTTTT | CSVGLANTGELFF
TRBJ2-7 | TRBV6-6 | . | . | TGTGCCAGCAATGGGGGCCCCTCCTCCTACGAGCAGTACTTC | CASNGGPSSYEQYF
TRBJ1-1 | TRBV14 | many | . | TGTGCCAGCAGCCTAACAATGAACACTGAAGCTTTCTTT | CASSLTMNTEAFF